The TCR beta chain under discussion was sequenced for a study of blood T cells in healthy people across ages. Whole-study findings and limits: Versus aged donors, long-lived donors had higher diversity and more naive CD4+ cells.

A note on this clonotype: No antigen is known for it.

Alongside a J-beta primer mix, a sample-barcoded 5' primer served in a second PCR lasting 7 to 11 cycles. The authors tagged each cDNA molecule using a template-switch adaptor with 12 random nucleotides. Using its own MiXCR run on the 5' RACE reads, TCRdb lists one record per CDR3 protein. The sample lists about 780,000 distinct CDR3 sequences; about 62% were seen once. Germline CDR1 reads SGDLS; CDR2 reads YYNGEE. The germline V and J ends were trimmed by 0 bases and 0 bases, with 10 bases remaining between them. The CDR3 contains 17 residues. The TCR was taken from a man aged 25 to 40 in good health. The sequenced sample was blood. The chain combines TRBV9 with TRBJ2-6, with no clear D. As DNA, the CDR3 is TGTGCCAGCAGCGTAGGACTCAAGAGCTCTGGGGCCAACGTCCTGACTTTC. Translating it yields CASSVGLKSSGANVLTF.